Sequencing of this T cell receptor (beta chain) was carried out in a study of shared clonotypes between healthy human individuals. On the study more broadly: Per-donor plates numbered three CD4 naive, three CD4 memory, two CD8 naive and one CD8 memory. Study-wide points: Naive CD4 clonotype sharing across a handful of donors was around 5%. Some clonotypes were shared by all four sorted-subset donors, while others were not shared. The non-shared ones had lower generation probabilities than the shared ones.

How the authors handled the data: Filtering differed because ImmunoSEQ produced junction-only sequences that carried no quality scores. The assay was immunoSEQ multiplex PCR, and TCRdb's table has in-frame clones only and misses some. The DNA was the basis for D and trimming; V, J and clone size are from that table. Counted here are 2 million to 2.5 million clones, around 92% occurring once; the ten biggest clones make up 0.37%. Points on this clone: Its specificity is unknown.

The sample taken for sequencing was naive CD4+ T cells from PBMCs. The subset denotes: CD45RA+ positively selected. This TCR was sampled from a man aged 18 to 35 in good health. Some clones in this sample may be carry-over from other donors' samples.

DNA of the CDR3: TGTGCCAGCAGTGAACGGCTAGCGGGAACTAGCACAGATACGCAGTATTTT. This codes for CASSERLAGTSTDTQYF. The chain links TRBV2 to TRBJ2-3; 9 bases fit TRBD2. The V segment lost 2 bases and the J segment 0 bases; nucleotides outside the gene matches: 6. The CDR3 extends over 17 amino acids. Germline V gives CDR1 SNHLY, CDR2 FYNNEI. Full variable domain (rest looked up from reference TRBV2 and TRBJ2-3): EPEVTQTPSHQVTQMGQEVILRCVPISNHLYFYWYRQILGQKVEFLVSFYNNEISEKSEIFDDQFSVERPDGSNFTLKIRSTKLEDSAMYFCASSERLAGTSTDTQYFGPGTRLTVL.